The rows below give T cell receptor beta chains drawn from one sample of a study of T-cell reconstitution after alpha-beta-depleted transplantation in children. In TCRdb, the PCR reads were re-called with MiXCR into one record per CDR3 protein. The sample yields approximately 420,000 distinct CDR3 sequences, roughly a tenth seen once. This sample comprised PBMCs from the stem cell graft donor, obtained from the stem cell graft. Source of these receptors: a human donor who donated a stem cell graft to a child with acute myeloid leukemia. CDR3s include the opening cysteine and the closing phenylalanine or tryptophan. Each record gives: clone size, J gene, V gene, D gene, CDR3 protein, CDR3 DNA. A D gene is named only where the DNA matches it firmly. Some rows mark clone size as missing; the rest say once, few, many or name a class of expanded clone.

clone_size: NA; j_call: TRBJ1-6; v_call: TRBV5-1; d_call: NA; cdr3_aa: CASSTGTDRNSPLHF; cdr3_nt: TGCGCCAGCAGCACCGGGACGGACAGAAATTCACCCCTCCACTTT
clone_size: few; j_call: TRBJ2-3; v_call: TRBV7-9; d_call: TRBD2; cdr3_aa: CASSSPERGLDTQYF; cdr3_nt: TGTGCCAGCAGCTCGCCGGAGCGGGGGTTAGATACGCAGTATTTT
clone_size: few; j_call: TRBJ2-5; v_call: TRBV20-1; d_call: NA; cdr3_aa: CSANEETQYF; cdr3_nt: TGCAGTGCTAACGAAGAGACCCAGTACTTC
clone_size: many; j_call: TRBJ1-5; v_call: TRBV20-1; d_call: NA; cdr3_aa: CSASPQASQPQHF; cdr3_nt: TGCAGTGCTAGCCCACAGGCTAGTCAGCCCCAGCATTTT
clone_size: NA; j_call: TRBJ2-3; v_call: TRBV20-1; d_call: NA; cdr3_aa: CSASYQGPFTDTQYF; cdr3_nt: TGCAGTGCTTCCTACCAGGGACCCTTCACAGATACGCAGTATTTT
clone_size: many; j_call: TRBJ2-2; v_call: TRBV4-1; d_call: NA; cdr3_aa: CASSQDRSGANTGELFF; cdr3_nt: TGCGCCAGCAGCCAAGATAGGTCGGGGGCGAACACCGGGGAGCTGTTTTTT
clone_size: NA; j_call: TRBJ2-3; v_call: TRBV29-1; d_call: TRBD1; cdr3_aa: CSVGTGQGDTQYF; cdr3_nt: TGCAGCGTTGGGACAGGGCAAGGAGATACGCAGTATTTT
clone_size: NA; j_call: TRBJ1-6; v_call: TRBV5-1; d_call: TRBD1; cdr3_aa: CASSTGTGLYNSPLHF; cdr3_nt: TGCGCCAGCAGCACCGGGACAGGACTCTATAATTCACCCCTCCACTTT
clone_size: many; j_call: TRBJ2-2; v_call: TRBV12-3/TRBV12-4; d_call: NA; cdr3_aa: CASNSRDTGELFF; cdr3_nt: TGTGCCAGCAACAGCCGGGACACCGGGGAGCTGTTTTTT
clone_size: NA; j_call: TRBJ2-1; v_call: TRBV7-3; d_call: NA; cdr3_aa: CASGRGVARYNEQFF; cdr3_nt: TGTGCCAGCGGAAGGGGGGTAGCGCGTTACAATGAGCAGTTCTTC
clone_size: many; j_call: TRBJ1-1; v_call: TRBV27; d_call: TRBD1; cdr3_aa: CASKPGGLREAFF; cdr3_nt: TGTGCCAGCAAACCAGGGGGCCTTCGTGAAGCTTTCTTT
clone_size: few; j_call: TRBJ1-1; v_call: TRBV5-1; d_call: TRBD1; cdr3_aa: CASSRGQGADTEAFF; cdr3_nt: TGCGCCAGCAGCAGGGGACAGGGGGCGGACACTGAAGCTTTCTTT
clone_size: NA; j_call: TRBJ2-1; v_call: TRBV25-1; d_call: TRBD1; cdr3_aa: CASSETGTEPYNEQFF; cdr3_nt: TGTGCCAGCAGTGAGACCGGGACAGAGCCCTACAATGAGCAGTTCTTC
clone_size: NA; j_call: TRBJ2-3; v_call: TRBV20-1; d_call: TRBD2; cdr3_aa: CSASIAGDPNTQYF; cdr3_nt: TGCAGTGCCTCCATAGCGGGAGACCCCAATACGCAGTATTTT
clone_size: few; j_call: TRBJ2-3; v_call: TRBV11-2; d_call: NA; cdr3_aa: CASSLMEGPSTDTQYF; cdr3_nt: TGTGCCAGCAGCCTTATGGAGGGCCCCAGCACAGATACGCAGTATTTT
clone_size: NA; j_call: TRBJ2-3; v_call: TRBV25-1; d_call: NA; cdr3_aa: CASSEYGGYLDTQYF; cdr3_nt: TGTGCCAGCAGTGAATATGGGGGGTATTTGGATACGCAGTATTTT
clone_size: many; j_call: TRBJ2-3; v_call: TRBV6-1; d_call: NA; cdr3_aa: CASTMRGADTQYF; cdr3_nt: TGTGCCAGCACTATGAGAGGGGCAGATACGCAGTATTTT
clone_size: few; j_call: TRBJ2-1; v_call: TRBV12-3/TRBV12-4; d_call: TRBD1; cdr3_aa: CASSPQRDSYNEQFF; cdr3_nt: TGTGCCAGCAGTCCCCAACGGGACAGCTACAATGAGCAGTTCTTC
clone_size: NA; j_call: TRBJ2-3; v_call: TRBV25-1; d_call: NA; cdr3_aa: CASSDGVLADTQYF; cdr3_nt: TGTGCCAGCAGTGACGGTGTGCTCGCAGATACGCAGTATTTT
clone_size: NA; j_call: TRBJ1-2; v_call: TRBV18; d_call: TRBD1; cdr3_aa: CASSPGQESWSYTF; cdr3_nt: TGTGCCAGCTCACCCGGACAGGAATCTTGGAGCTACACCTTC
clone_size: few; j_call: TRBJ1-4; v_call: TRBV27; d_call: NA; cdr3_aa: CASSFRRDTNEKLFF; cdr3_nt: TGTGCCAGCAGTTTCAGGCGGGACACTAATGAAAAACTGTTTTTT
clone_size: few; j_call: TRBJ1-5; v_call: TRBV7-8; d_call: TRBD1; cdr3_aa: CASSFGTGLNQPQHF; cdr3_nt: TGTGCCAGCAGCTTTGGGACAGGACTAAATCAGCCCCAGCATTTT
clone_size: NA; j_call: TRBJ1-1; v_call: TRBV12-3/TRBV12-4; d_call: NA; cdr3_aa: CASSGRAVITEAFF; cdr3_nt: TGTGCCAGCAGTGGGAGGGCAGTGATAACTGAAGCTTTCTTT
clone_size: few; j_call: TRBJ2-5; v_call: TRBV15; d_call: TRBD1; cdr3_aa: CASQGIHETQYF; cdr3_nt: TGTGCCTCACAGGGGATTCACGAGACCCAGTACTTC
clone_size: NA; j_call: TRBJ2-1; v_call: TRBV6-5; d_call: NA; cdr3_aa: CASSYSAFTYNEQFF; cdr3_nt: TGTGCCAGCAGTTACTCGGCATTTACCTACAATGAGCAGTTCTTC
clone_size: few; j_call: TRBJ2-3; v_call: TRBV20-1; d_call: NA; cdr3_aa: CSARDPNPDTQYF; cdr3_nt: TGCAGTGCTAGAGACCCCAATCCGGATACGCAGTATTTT
clone_size: few; j_call: TRBJ1-2; v_call: TRBV9; d_call: TRBD1; cdr3_aa: CASSGDGQGGIYGYTF; cdr3_nt: TGTGCCAGCAGCGGAGACGGACAGGGAGGAATCTATGGCTACACCTTC
clone_size: few; j_call: TRBJ1-1; v_call: TRBV20-1; d_call: NA; cdr3_aa: CSAREQGKNTEAFF; cdr3_nt: TGCAGTGCTAGAGAACAGGGAAAAAACACTGAAGCTTTCTTT
clone_size: NA; j_call: TRBJ2-4; v_call: TRBV7-2; d_call: TRBD1; cdr3_aa: CASSLPQGAPLGNIQYF; cdr3_nt: TGTGCCAGCAGCTTACCGCAGGGGGCCCCTCTTGGAAACATTCAGTACTTC
clone_size: few; j_call: TRBJ1-1; v_call: TRBV9; d_call: NA; cdr3_aa: CASTPRRNTEAFF; cdr3_nt: TGTGCCAGCACCCCGCGGAGGAACACTGAAGCTTTCTTT
clone_size: many; j_call: TRBJ2-7; v_call: TRBV20-1; d_call: TRBD2; cdr3_aa: CSASSSGATTTYEQYF; cdr3_nt: TGCAGTGCTAGCTCTAGCGGGGCTACCACTACATACGAGCAGTACTTC
clone_size: NA; j_call: TRBJ1-1; v_call: TRBV11-2; d_call: TRBD1; cdr3_aa: CASSAGTGGFTEAFF; cdr3_nt: TGTGCCAGCAGCGCTGGGACAGGGGGTTTCACTGAAGCTTTCTTT
clone_size: few; j_call: TRBJ2-2; v_call: TRBV7-2; d_call: TRBD2; cdr3_aa: CASSLTSGTTGELFF; cdr3_nt: TGTGCCAGCAGCCTAACTAGCGGGACCACCGGGGAGCTGTTTTTT
clone_size: few; j_call: TRBJ2-1; v_call: TRBV30; d_call: NA; cdr3_aa: CAWSVVSYNEQFF; cdr3_nt: TGTGCCTGGAGTGTGGTCTCCTACAATGAGCAGTTCTTC
clone_size: few; j_call: TRBJ2-5; v_call: TRBV7-2; d_call: TRBD1; cdr3_aa: CASSFDRVGTQYF; cdr3_nt: TGTGCCAGCAGCTTTGACAGGGTCGGGACCCAGTACTTC
clone_size: NA; j_call: TRBJ1-5; v_call: TRBV29-1; d_call: NA; cdr3_aa: CSVVNPDSNQPQHF; cdr3_nt: TGCAGCGTTGTTAACCCGGACAGCAATCAGCCCCAGCATTTT
clone_size: few; j_call: TRBJ1-5; v_call: TRBV15; d_call: NA; cdr3_aa: CATSSPRAGLGNQPQHF; cdr3_nt: TGTGCCACCAGCAGCCCCAGGGCAGGGTTGGGCAATCAGCCCCAGCATTTT
clone_size: NA; j_call: TRBJ2-1; v_call: TRBV20-1; d_call: NA; cdr3_aa: CSARVESGTSYNEQFF; cdr3_nt: TGCAGTGCTAGAGTAGAAAGCGGAACGTCCTACAATGAGCAGTTCTTC
clone_size: NA; j_call: TRBJ2-3; v_call: TRBV5-4; d_call: NA; cdr3_aa: CASSPRSNTQYF; cdr3_nt: TGTGCCAGCAGCCCCAGGTCTAATACGCAGTATTTT
clone_size: few; j_call: TRBJ2-1; v_call: TRBV3-1; d_call: NA; cdr3_aa: CASSQFDRPSEQFF; cdr3_nt: TGTGCCAGCAGCCAATTTGACAGACCCAGTGAGCAGTTCTTC
clone_size: many; j_call: TRBJ2-7; v_call: TRBV10-3; d_call: NA; cdr3_aa: CAISEPLREETYEQYF; cdr3_nt: TGTGCCATCAGTGAGCCCTTGAGGGAAGAGACCTACGAGCAGTACTTC
clone_size: NA; j_call: TRBJ1-2; v_call: TRBV2; d_call: TRBD1; cdr3_aa: CAGGQGASNYGYTF; cdr3_nt: TGTGCCGGCGGACAGGGGGCCTCTAACTATGGCTACACCTTC
clone_size: few; j_call: TRBJ1-5; v_call: TRBV20-1; d_call: NA; cdr3_aa: CSASLLFGAPDQPQHF; cdr3_nt: TGCAGTGCTAGCCTCCTATTTGGAGCTCCCGATCAGCCCCAGCATTTT
clone_size: NA; j_call: TRBJ1-1; v_call: TRBV20-1; d_call: NA; cdr3_aa: CSARGLDEAFF; cdr3_nt: TGCAGTGCTAGAGGACTGGATGAAGCTTTCTTT
clone_size: many; j_call: TRBJ2-7; v_call: TRBV20-1; d_call: NA; cdr3_aa: CSAETTGSYEQYF; cdr3_nt: TGCAGTGCAGAAACAACAGGGAGCTACGAGCAGTACTTC
clone_size: NA; j_call: TRBJ1-5; v_call: TRBV6-5; d_call: NA; cdr3_aa: CASSYVQGANQPQHF; cdr3_nt: TGTGCCAGCAGTTACGTTCAGGGTGCCAATCAGCCCCAGCATTTT
clone_size: NA; j_call: TRBJ2-3; v_call: TRBV12-3/TRBV12-4; d_call: TRBD2; cdr3_aa: CASSLKASGGSDTQYF; cdr3_nt: TGTGCCAGCAGTTTAAAGGCTAGCGGGGGATCAGATACGCAGTATTTT
clone_size: NA; j_call: TRBJ2-3; v_call: TRBV2; d_call: TRBD1; cdr3_aa: CAIYKDRGPDTQYF; cdr3_nt: TGTGCCATCTACAAGGACAGGGGCCCAGATACGCAGTATTTT
clone_size: few; j_call: TRBJ1-2; v_call: TRBV12-3/TRBV12-4; d_call: NA; cdr3_aa: CASSLREGGGYGYTF; cdr3_nt: TGTGCCAGCAGTTTACGTGAAGGGGGGGGCTATGGCTACACCTTC
clone_size: NA; j_call: TRBJ2-2; v_call: TRBV10-3; d_call: TRBD2; cdr3_aa: CAISGSSGRSNTGELFF; cdr3_nt: TGTGCCATCAGTGGGTCTAGCGGGCGCTCGAACACCGGGGAGCTGTTTTTT
clone_size: many; j_call: TRBJ2-7; v_call: TRBV4-1; d_call: NA; cdr3_aa: CASSAQTAYEQYF; cdr3_nt: TGCGCCAGCAGCGCACAAACAGCCTACGAGCAGTACTTC
clone_size: few; j_call: TRBJ1-4; v_call: TRBV4-2; d_call: TRBD1; cdr3_aa: CASSQGTGTGEKLFF; cdr3_nt: TGTGCCAGCAGCCAAGGGACAGGGACGGGTGAAAAACTGTTTTTT
clone_size: few; j_call: TRBJ2-3; v_call: TRBV25-1; d_call: NA; cdr3_aa: CASSETVRDTQYF; cdr3_nt: TGTGCCAGCAGTGAGACCGTAAGGGATACGCAGTATTTT